The 10 T cell receptor beta chains below all came from one sample that was sequenced in a study of blood T cell repertoires in COVID-19. Only in-frame clones appear in the TCRdb table, and some are missing; sequencing was by immunoSEQ multiplex PCR. The table includes tens of thousands of clones, just over 85% detected once. Sequencing was performed on peripheral blood. All receptors derive from a man between 50 and 59 years old with active COVID-19.

The chain has TRBV4-1 and TRBJ2-5; D unresolved. The germline V gene has CDR1 MGHRA and CDR2 YSYEKL. The CDR3 extends over 16 amino acids. V was clipped by 0 bases and J by 0 bases, with 11 bases between them. CDR3 loop: CASSQEQVLYQETQYF. CDR3 in DNA: TGCGCCAGCAGCCAAGAGCAGGTATTGTACCAAGAGACCCAGTACTTC.

The V call is TRBV28, the J call TRBJ2-5; 7 nucleotides line up with TRBD1. The CDR3 is made up of 17 amino acids. J gave up 0 bases and V 3 bases, and 10 bases lay outside the gene matches. Germline V gives CDR1 MDHEN, CDR2 SYDVKM. The CDR3 reads CASSFLPADRDQETQYF. Here the CDR3 DNA reads TGTGCCAGCAGTTTCCTCCCCGCTGACAGGGACCAAGAGACCCAGTACTTC.

Only one count was recorded for this clone. The V call is TRBV7-9, the J call TRBJ2-3; no clear D. Germline CDR1 reads SEHNR; CDR2 reads FQNEAQ (reference sequence). The CDR3 spans 14 residues. The V gene lost 2 bases and the J gene lost 1 base, with 7 bases spanning the gap. This chain's CDR3 is CASSLRLRTDTQYF. CDR3 nucleotides: TGTGCCAGCAGCTTAAGACTTCGCACAGATACGCAGTATTTT.

The V and J genes are TRBV27 and TRBJ2-1; D not certain. The CDR3 sequence is 12 residues long. From germline, CDR1 is MNHEY and CDR2 SMNVEV (reference sequence). V lost 5 bases to trimming and J lost 7 bases, with 9 bases between them. CDR3 in DNA: TGTGCCAGCAGTCCCCATCAGAATGAGCAGTTCTTC. Protein: CASSPHQNEQFF.

The chain joins TRBV6-5 to TRBJ1-1; 8 positions agree with TRBD1. CDR3 length: 14 amino acids. The V and J ends lost 4 bases and 7 bases, in that order; junction bases with no gene match: 8. Germline lookup yields CDR1 MNHEY and CDR2 SVGAGI. In nucleotides, the CDR3 is TGTGCCAGCAGTTTCAGGGGGCGCGGTAATGAAGCTTTCTTT. This codes for CASSFRGRGNEAFF.

The V call is TRBV30, the J call TRBJ2-3, with 11 bases lining up with TRBD2. Germline CDR1 reads GTSNPN; CDR2 reads SVGIG (reference sequence). Unmatched junction bases numbered 3, after V lost 1 base and J lost 0 bases. The CDR3 runs to 16 residues. In nucleotides, the CDR3 is TGTGCCTGGAGTGCGGGACTAGCGGCTAGCACAGATACGCAGTATTTT. This translates into CAWSAGLAASTDTQYF.

The count of this clone is one. In DNA form, the CDR3 reads TGTGCCAGCAGCCTGCGGGGGGCGATGAACACTGAAGCTTTCTTT. It yields the protein CASSLRGAMNTEAFF. V gene TRBV7-3 combines with J gene TRBJ1-1, with D possibly matching TRBD1 (6 bases). This CDR3 has 15 amino acids. Germline values: CDR1 SGHTA, CDR2 FQGTGA. V gave up 5 bases and J gave up 0 bases, with 13 bases separating them. The entire variable domain, with the rest obtained from reference TRBV7-3 and TRBJ1-1, is as follows: GAGVSQTPSNKVTEKGKYVELRCDPISGHTALYWYRQSLGQGPEFLIYFQGTGAADDSGLPNDRFFAVRPEGSVSTLKIQRTERGDSAVYLCASSLRGAMNTEAFFGQGTRLTVV.

This chain connects TRBV5-1 to TRBJ2-7; 10 bases fit TRBD2. Germline V gene data show CDR1 as SGHRS and CDR2 as YFSETQ. CDR3 length: 21 amino acids. V dropped 0 bases and J dropped 3; count of bases not matched to a gene: 21. CDR3 amino acids: CASSLERTDKDLLAGYYEQYF. DNA of the CDR3: TGCGCCAGCAGCTTGGAAAGGACAGACAAAGACCTACTAGCGGGGTACTACGAGCAGTACTTC.

The gene calls are TRBV2 and TRBJ1-5; the match to TRBD1 covers 8 bases. Germline V gives CDR1 SNHLY, CDR2 FYNNEI. The CDR3 runs 15 residues. The J segment lost 2 bases and the V segment lost 5 bases, leaving 5 bases of the junction unmatched. This chain's CDR3 is CASSLTGEGNQPQHF. CDR3 in DNA: TGTGCCAGCAGTTTGACAGGGGAAGGCAATCAGCCCCAGCATTTT. The whole variable domain, remainder taken from reference TRBV2 and TRBJ1-5, is EPEVTQTPSHQVTQMGQEVILRCVPISNHLYFYWYRQILGQKVEFLVSFYNNEISEKSEIFDDQFSVERPDGSNFTLKIRSTKLEDSAMYFCASSLTGEGNQPQHFGDGTRLSIL.

The chain links TRBV6-5 to TRBJ2-7, with D perhaps matching TRBD1 (5 bases). Germline loops: CDR1 MNHEY, CDR2 SVGAGI. The CDR3 totals 11 residues. V was trimmed by 6 bases and J by 4 bases, leaving 7 bases between them. Here the CDR3 DNA reads TGTGCCAGCAGCGCAGGGTACGAGCAGTACTTC. This codes for CASSAGYEQYF.